This is a list of T cell receptor beta chains from one sample in a study of T cells in Graves' hyperthyroidism and ophthalmopathy. TCRdb ran MiXCR on the multiplex PCR reads and lists one entry per CDR3 protein. The sample lists roughly 420,000 distinct CDR3 sequences, 15% to 18% occurring once. The sample consisted of blood. The source of these receptors is a woman aged 18-29 years with Graves' hyperthyroidism. Each CDR3 is given with its conserved first and last residue. A D gene is named only where the DNA matches it firmly. Only part of the rows carry a size: once, few, many, or a class if the clone is expanded.

D gene: -; clone size: -; J gene: TRBJ1-1; V gene: TRBV10-2; CDR3 DNA: TGCGCCACCGGGGACACTGAAGCTTTCTTT; CDR3 protein: CATGDTEAFF
D gene: -; clone size: few; J gene: TRBJ2-4; V gene: TRBV6-5; CDR3 DNA: TGTGCCAGCAGTTACGGAACGGGCAAAAACATTCAGTACTTC; CDR3 protein: CASSYGTGKNIQYF
D gene: -; clone size: few; J gene: TRBJ2-1; V gene: TRBV6-2/TRBV6-3; CDR3 DNA: TGTGCCGATCCCTTGGGGGACTCCCCTCACAATGAGCAGTTCTTC; CDR3 protein: CADPLGDSPHNEQFF
D gene: -; clone size: few; J gene: TRBJ2-1; V gene: TRBV20-1; CDR3 DNA: TGCAAGGCGTCCAGCTCCTACAATGAGCAGTTCTTC; CDR3 protein: CKASSSYNEQFF
D gene: -; clone size: -; J gene: TRBJ2-1; V gene: TRBV29-1; CDR3 DNA: TGCAGCGTTGACCACCCAGCCGGGGCCTACAATGAGCAGTTCTTC; CDR3 protein: CSVDHPAGAYNEQFF
D gene: TRBD1; clone size: few; J gene: TRBJ2-2; V gene: TRBV6-1; CDR3 DNA: TGTGCCAGCAGTGAAGACAGGGGGAAGGGCACCGGGGAGCTGTTTTTT; CDR3 protein: CASSEDRGKGTGELFF
D gene: -; clone size: many; J gene: TRBJ2-3; V gene: TRBV7-8; CDR3 DNA: TGTGCCAGCAGCCCCGAGTACGGGGTCCACCAAATCACAGATACGCAGTATTTT; CDR3 protein: CASSPEYGVHQITDTQYF
D gene: -; clone size: many; J gene: TRBJ2-7; V gene: TRBV18; CDR3 DNA: TGTGCCAGCTCACCAACCCTAAGCTCCTACGAGCAGTACTTC; CDR3 protein: CASSPTLSSYEQYF
D gene: -; clone size: many; J gene: TRBJ2-3; V gene: TRBV5-1; CDR3 DNA: TGCGCCAGCAGCTCTGGAGGGGTGGGCGCAGATACGCAGTATTTT; CDR3 protein: CASSSGGVGADTQYF
D gene: TRBD2; clone size: few; J gene: TRBJ2-5; V gene: TRBV9; CDR3 DNA: TGTGCCAGCAGCGTAGGAGCGGGGGGGCGATACCAAGAGACCCAGTACTTC; CDR3 protein: CASSVGAGGRYQETQYF
D gene: -; clone size: -; J gene: TRBJ2-2; V gene: TRBV12-3/TRBV12-4; CDR3 DNA: TGTGCCAGCAGTTTTTTTAGTGGGCCAGCGAACACCGGGGAGCTGTTTTTT; CDR3 protein: CASSFFSGPANTGELFF
D gene: -; clone size: few; J gene: TRBJ2-5; V gene: TRBV20-1; CDR3 DNA: TGCAGTGCCCAACGTCCCAGCGGGCAAGAGACCCAGTACTTC; CDR3 protein: CSAQRPSGQETQYF
D gene: -; clone size: many; J gene: TRBJ1-1; V gene: TRBV4-2; CDR3 DNA: TGTGCCAGCAGCCAAGATATCACTCGAGTGAGGGTGAACACTGAAGCTTTCTTT; CDR3 protein: CASSQDITRVRVNTEAFF
D gene: -; clone size: many; J gene: TRBJ2-7; V gene: TRBV6-1; CDR3 DNA: TGTGCCAGCAGTGATCCCAACTACGAGCAGTACTTC; CDR3 protein: CASSDPNYEQYF
D gene: -; clone size: many; J gene: TRBJ2-7; V gene: TRBV6-1; CDR3 DNA: TGTGCCAGCAGTAGGATCCGGGACACCTCTAGCTCCTACGAGCAGTACTTC; CDR3 protein: CASSRIRDTSSSYEQYF
D gene: TRBD1; clone size: -; J gene: TRBJ1-5; V gene: TRBV6-6; CDR3 DNA: TGTGCCAGCAGTTATAAGACAGGGGGTGGCCAGCCCCAGCATTTT; CDR3 protein: CASSYKTGGGQPQHF
D gene: -; clone size: medium-sized; J gene: TRBJ1-1; V gene: TRBV20-1; CDR3 DNA: TGCAGTGCTAGTGCCAGGGTGGAATCCATGAACACTGAAGCTTTCTTT; CDR3 protein: CSASARVESMNTEAFF
D gene: -; clone size: once; J gene: TRBJ2-6; V gene: TRBV20-1; CDR3 DNA: TGCAGTGCTAGAGAGGGACCGATCCCCAGCCGGGCCAACGTCCTGACTTTC; CDR3 protein: CSAREGPIPSRANVLTF
D gene: TRBD2; clone size: -; J gene: TRBJ2-1; V gene: TRBV20-1; CDR3 DNA: TGCAGTGCTCGCCCGGGGGGGGCCTACAATGAGCAGTTCTTC; CDR3 protein: CSARPGGAYNEQFF
D gene: -; clone size: many; J gene: TRBJ2-1; V gene: TRBV5-1; CDR3 DNA: TGCGCCAGCCGGGACATCCATTACAATGAGCAGTTCTTC; CDR3 protein: CASRDIHYNEQFF
D gene: TRBD2; clone size: -; J gene: TRBJ2-1; V gene: TRBV3-1; CDR3 DNA: TGTGCCAGCAGCCAAGACATAGCGGGAGGGGATGAGCAGTTCTTC; CDR3 protein: CASSQDIAGGDEQFF
D gene: -; clone size: many; J gene: TRBJ1-1; V gene: TRBV2; CDR3 DNA: TGTGCCAGCAGTGATATACTGTTGAACACTGAAGCTTTCTTT; CDR3 protein: CASSDILLNTEAFF
D gene: -; clone size: few; J gene: TRBJ1-2; V gene: TRBV5-6; CDR3 DNA: TGTGCCAGCAGCTTGGGGGAGGGGCGTGACGACACCTTC; CDR3 protein: CASSLGEGRDDTF
D gene: TRBD1; clone size: few; J gene: TRBJ1-5; V gene: TRBV7-8; CDR3 DNA: TGTGCCAGCAGTCCGGTTATCCAGGGGGCGAGGAGCAATCAGCCCCAGCATTTT; CDR3 protein: CASSPVIQGARSNQPQHF
D gene: -; clone size: many; J gene: TRBJ2-1; V gene: TRBV12-3/TRBV12-4; CDR3 DNA: TGTGCCAGCAGTCCGACACCTACTAGGGGGTTTCACAATGAGCAGTTCTTC; CDR3 protein: CASSPTPTRGFHNEQFF
D gene: -; clone size: many; J gene: TRBJ2-3; V gene: TRBV27; CDR3 DNA: TGTGCCAGCAGTTTGGGCTACCCCTTCACAGATACGCAGTATTTT; CDR3 protein: CASSLGYPFTDTQYF
D gene: -; clone size: -; J gene: TRBJ2-4; V gene: TRBV19; CDR3 DNA: TGTGCCAGTAGTATGGAGGGCAGGTTAGCCAAAAACATTCAGTACTTC; CDR3 protein: CASSMEGRLAKNIQYF
D gene: -; clone size: -; J gene: TRBJ2-7; V gene: TRBV7-9; CDR3 DNA: TGTGCCAGCAGCCCGGGCGCCCATGTCCACGAGCAGTACTTC; CDR3 protein: CASSPGAHVHEQYF
D gene: TRBD2; clone size: many; J gene: TRBJ2-1; V gene: TRBV2; CDR3 DNA: TGTGCCAGCAGCCCGGGACTAGCGGTTCGCAATGAGCAGTTCTTC; CDR3 protein: CASSPGLAVRNEQFF
D gene: TRBD1; clone size: many; J gene: TRBJ1-4; V gene: TRBV6-1; CDR3 DNA: TGTGCCAGCAGTGGAGACAGGGGTGCAACTAATGAAAAACTGTTTTTT; CDR3 protein: CASSGDRGATNEKLFF
D gene: -; clone size: -; J gene: TRBJ1-2; V gene: TRBV3-1; CDR3 DNA: TGTGCCAGCAGCCAAGTGGGAGGTGATGGCCACACCTTC; CDR3 protein: CASSQVGGDGHTF
D gene: TRBD1; clone size: many; J gene: TRBJ2-2; V gene: TRBV12-3/TRBV12-4; CDR3 DNA: TGTGCCAGCAGTTTTGGGACAGGGGGCACCGGGGAGCTGTTTTTT; CDR3 protein: CASSFGTGGTGELFF
D gene: -; clone size: many; J gene: TRBJ1-1; V gene: TRBV11-2; CDR3 DNA: TGTGCCAGCAGCTTAGTAGGTTTGGCTGAAGCTTTCTTT; CDR3 protein: CASSLVGLAEAFF
D gene: TRBD1; clone size: many; J gene: TRBJ2-7; V gene: TRBV27; CDR3 DNA: TGTGCCAGCAGTTTATCGCCAACAGGGGCCTACGAGCAGTACTTC; CDR3 protein: CASSLSPTGAYEQYF
D gene: -; clone size: -; J gene: TRBJ1-5; V gene: TRBV7-9; CDR3 DNA: TGTGCCAGCAGCTTAGGAGGGGCGGGACCCCAGCCCCAGCATTTT; CDR3 protein: CASSLGGAGPQPQHF
D gene: -; clone size: many; J gene: TRBJ2-1; V gene: TRBV3-1; CDR3 DNA: TGTGCCAGCAGCCAAGTCCAGAATAGGAATGAGCAGTTCTTC; CDR3 protein: CASSQVQNRNEQFF
D gene: -; clone size: -; J gene: TRBJ1-6; V gene: TRBV10-3; CDR3 DNA: TGTGCCATCAGGATGCCGGGACCAAATTCACCCCTCCACTTT; CDR3 protein: CAIRMPGPNSPLHF
D gene: TRBD2; clone size: many; J gene: TRBJ2-3; V gene: TRBV2; CDR3 DNA: TGTGCCAGCAGTGAAGGGGGTAGCGGGAGGAGTGCAGATACGCAGTATTTT; CDR3 protein: CASSEGGSGRSADTQYF
D gene: -; clone size: -; J gene: TRBJ2-3; V gene: TRBV6-1; CDR3 DNA: TGTGCCAGCAGTCCCCTTTCCGGGACCCGCACAGATACGCAGTATTTT; CDR3 protein: CASSPLSGTRTDTQYF
D gene: -; clone size: many; J gene: TRBJ1-5; V gene: TRBV4-1; CDR3 DNA: TGCGCCAGCAGCCAAGAAGGGTCCAAGGATCAGCCCCAGCATTTT; CDR3 protein: CASSQEGSKDQPQHF
D gene: -; clone size: few; J gene: TRBJ1-6; V gene: TRBV19; CDR3 DNA: TGTGCCAGTAGCGACCGAAAGAATTCACCCCTCCACTTT; CDR3 protein: CASSDRKNSPLHF
D gene: TRBD2; clone size: many; J gene: TRBJ2-1; V gene: TRBV20-1; CDR3 DNA: TGCAGTGCTAGAAGACTAGCGGGGGGTTGGGAGCAGTTCTTC; CDR3 protein: CSARRLAGGWEQFF
D gene: -; clone size: few; J gene: TRBJ1-2; V gene: TRBV7-3; CDR3 DNA: TGTGCCAGCAGCTCGGTGGACGGCCTAGGCTACACCTTC; CDR3 protein: CASSSVDGLGYTF
D gene: -; clone size: -; J gene: TRBJ2-7; V gene: TRBV6-1; CDR3 DNA: TGTGCCAGCAGTGAATGGGAGGAGACCTACGAGCAGTACTTC; CDR3 protein: CASSEWEETYEQYF
D gene: -; clone size: -; J gene: TRBJ2-3; V gene: TRBV4-1; CDR3 DNA: TGCGCCAGCAGCCAAGGGGACCCCGGCACAGATACGCAGTATTTT; CDR3 protein: CASSQGDPGTDTQYF
D gene: -; clone size: few; J gene: TRBJ1-3; V gene: TRBV12-3/TRBV12-4; CDR3 DNA: TGTGCCAGCAGTTTTGGGAGGAGCTCTGGAAACACCATATATTTT; CDR3 protein: CASSFGRSSGNTIYF
D gene: -; clone size: -; J gene: TRBJ2-1; V gene: TRBV9; CDR3 DNA: TGTGCCAGCAGCGTCAATTCAAGGGTGGGCAGCTCCTACAATGAGCAGTTCTTC; CDR3 protein: CASSVNSRVGSSYNEQFF
D gene: TRBD1; clone size: -; J gene: TRBJ1-4; V gene: TRBV10-3; CDR3 DNA: TGTGCCATCAGTACCGGGACAGGGGGGAATGAAAAACTGTTTTTT; CDR3 protein: CAISTGTGGNEKLFF
D gene: -; clone size: -; J gene: TRBJ2-7; V gene: TRBV19; CDR3 DNA: TGTGCCAGTAGTATAGATCAACGGGGCTCCTACGAGCAGTACTTC; CDR3 protein: CASSIDQRGSYEQYF
D gene: -; clone size: many; J gene: TRBJ2-3; V gene: TRBV7-2; CDR3 DNA: TGTGCCAGCAGCCTTCTCACAGATACGCAGTATTTT; CDR3 protein: CASSLLTDTQYF
D gene: TRBD1; clone size: -; J gene: TRBJ1-6; V gene: TRBV6-1; CDR3 DNA: TGTGCCAGCCCAACACAGGGGAGTTCACCCCTCCACTTT; CDR3 protein: CASPTQGSSPLHF
D gene: TRBD2; clone size: few; J gene: TRBJ2-7; V gene: TRBV20-1; CDR3 DNA: TGCAGTGCTAGAAATAAGGATAGCGGGACCAACGAGCAGTGCTTC; CDR3 protein: CSARNKDSGTNEQCF
D gene: TRBD1; clone size: many; J gene: TRBJ1-1; V gene: TRBV20-1; CDR3 DNA: TGCAGTGACTCGACAGGGGGTCGCACTGAAGCTTTCTTT; CDR3 protein: CSDSTGGRTEAFF
D gene: -; clone size: -; J gene: TRBJ1-1; V gene: TRBV7-9; CDR3 DNA: TGTGCCAGCAGCATAGCCCCGACAGGTACTTTCTTT; CDR3 protein: CASSIAPTGTFF
D gene: TRBD1; clone size: -; J gene: TRBJ1-5; V gene: TRBV27; CDR3 DNA: TGTGCCAGCAGTTCGACTCTGGGACAGGGGCGGTATTGGGGGAAGCCCCAGCATTTT; CDR3 protein: CASSSTLGQGRYWGKPQHF
D gene: -; clone size: many; J gene: TRBJ2-7; V gene: TRBV12-3/TRBV12-4; CDR3 DNA: TGTGCCAGCAGCCCCTTCGACAGACAGATCTCCTACGAGCAGTACTTC; CDR3 protein: CASSPFDRQISYEQYF
D gene: -; clone size: few; J gene: TRBJ2-7; V gene: TRBV4-1; CDR3 DNA: TGCGCCAGCAGCCAGTACAGCTCCTACGAGCAGTACTTC; CDR3 protein: CASSQYSSYEQYF
D gene: TRBD1; clone size: few; J gene: TRBJ2-2; V gene: TRBV4-2; CDR3 DNA: TGTGCCAGCAGCCAAGTCTTGGGACAGGGAGGGGGCACCGGGGAGCTGTTTTTT; CDR3 protein: CASSQVLGQGGGTGELFF
D gene: -; clone size: many; J gene: TRBJ1-1; V gene: TRBV3-1; CDR3 DNA: TGTGCCAGCAGCCCCCCAGGACTGACAGGCACTGAAGCTTTCTTT; CDR3 protein: CASSPPGLTGTEAFF